What follows is one TCR beta chain and its context. These data come from a study of blood T cell repertoires in COVID-19. As for the study in general: Material from acute and convalescent COVID-19 was sourced from the United States, Italy and Spain. PBMCs, B-cell-depleted T cells, or T cells provided the cDNA or gDNA that made up the material.

Patients from Seattle were sampled longitudinally, starting during active infection. In the authors' workflow: Amplification of reference gene primers provided the estimated nucleated cell counts. Here immunoSEQ multiplex PCR was the method, and the copy in TCRdb shows in-frame clones only, minus some. D and trimming were read from the DNA, whereas the V and J calls and clone size are those reported in that table. The repertoire consists of fewer than 250,000 clones, with approximately 86% occurring once and the leading ten covering under 0.95%. With 0 bases removed from V and 4 bases from J, the gap between germline ends came to 18 bases. Per germline, CDR1 WNHNN and CDR2 SYGVQD (reference sequence). The CDR3 is 17 residues long.

This sequence originates from a man aged 55 to 70 with COVID-19, enrolled during active disease. The rearrangement joins TRBV10-1 to TRBJ1-1; D call uncertain. Material for sequencing was peripheral blood. CDR3 in DNA: TGCGCCAGCAGTGAGTCCGGGCGGGGAACCTTGGGCACTGAAGCTTTCTTT. Its protein is CASSESGRGTLGTEAFF.